The sequence of this T cell receptor beta chain was determined in a study of T cells in tumors after PD-1 blockade. Study-level information: Daily vismodegib 150 mg continued in a subset of anti-PD-1-treated patients. Peripheral blood samples averaged 36,536 unique clonotypes and around 120,000 templates.

Template: tumor biopsy or peripheral blood genomic DNA, about 616-6,004 ng per sample. Generated by immunoSEQ multiplex PCR, the TCRdb table keeps only in-frame clones and is missing some. The sample records just under 20,000 clones, roughly 80% being singletons. Study-level findings and limits: Peripheral recruitment is suggested, as some novel exhausted tumor clones were in pre-treatment blood.

There are a few counts of this clone. Antigen specificity is unknown. CDR1 is SGHRS and CDR2 is YFSETQ in the germline V gene. CDR3 size: 17 residues. Trimming shortened V by 4 bases and J by 1 base, and 15 bases separated the two germline ends. The clonotype was recovered from a human donor with advanced basal cell or squamous cell carcinoma (not recorded which). This material consisted of PBMCs, taken after anti-PD-1 therapy. The V call is TRBV5-1, the J call TRBJ2-6; D uncertain. The CDR3 region has the DNA TGCGCCAGCAGCCCCGGTGGGCAGCGATCTGGGGCCAACGTCCTGACTTTC. It specifies CASSPGGQRSGANVLTF.